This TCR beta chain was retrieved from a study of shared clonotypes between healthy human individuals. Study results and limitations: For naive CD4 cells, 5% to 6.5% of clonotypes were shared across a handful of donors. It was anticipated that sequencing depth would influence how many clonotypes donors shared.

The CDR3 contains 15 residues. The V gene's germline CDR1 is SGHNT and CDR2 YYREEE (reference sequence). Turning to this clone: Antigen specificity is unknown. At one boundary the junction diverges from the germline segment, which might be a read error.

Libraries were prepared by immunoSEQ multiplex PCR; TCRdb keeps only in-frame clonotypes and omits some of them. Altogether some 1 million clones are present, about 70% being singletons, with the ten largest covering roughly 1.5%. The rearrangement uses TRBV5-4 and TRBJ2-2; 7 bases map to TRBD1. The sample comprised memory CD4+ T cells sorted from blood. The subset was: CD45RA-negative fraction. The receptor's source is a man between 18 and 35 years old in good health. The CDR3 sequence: CVSSLGDRVTGELFF. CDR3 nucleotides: TGTGTCAGCAGCTTGGGTGACAGGGTTACCGGGGAGCTGTTTTTT.